The clone carrying this T cell receptor (beta chain) was seen just once. This record comes from a study of shared clonotypes between healthy human individuals. Some clones are missing from TCRdb's copy, which holds only in-frame ones; the method was immunoSEQ multiplex PCR. The sample has about 1.1 million clones, approximately 78% seen once. CDR1 MNHEY and CDR2 SMNVEV come from the germline V gene (reference sequence). The V end lost 2 bases, the J end lost 6 bases, and 10 bases lay between the germline ends. The CDR3 runs to 14 residues. The clonotype was recovered from a man between 18 and 29 years old in good health. Some clones in this sample may be carry-over from other donors' samples. What was sequenced was memory CD4+ T cells from PBMCs. The subset denotes: CD45RA-negative fraction. The chain recombines TRBV27 with TRBJ2-2; D ambiguous. DNA of the CDR3: TGTGCCAGCAGTTTAACGTTTGGCGCCGGGGAGCTGTTTTTT. Its protein product is CASSLTFGAGELFF.